This is a list of T cell receptor beta chains from one sample in a study of naive and memory T cell subsets. TCRdb reprocessed the UMI-ligation and nested PCR reads via MiXCR and lists one record per CDR3 protein. The sample lists around 160,000 distinct CDR3 sequences, around 15% occurring once. Source material: naive CD4+ T cells from blood. Receptors were obtained from a human donor in good health. Each CDR3 is given with its conserved first and last residue. The order of the fields is clone size, D gene, V gene, CDR3 length, J gene, CDR3 DNA, CDR3 protein. A D gene is named only where the DNA matches it firmly. Some rows mark clone size as missing; the rest say once, few, many or name a class of expanded clone.

clone_size: few
d_call: TRBD2
v_call: TRBV7-3
cdr3_length: 15
j_call: TRBJ2-7
cdr3_nt: TGTGCCAGCAGCCTGACTAGCGGGATTTCTTACGAGCAGTACTTC
cdr3_aa: CASSLTSGISYEQYF

clone_size: NA
d_call: TRBD1
v_call: TRBV13
cdr3_length: 16
j_call: TRBJ1-1
cdr3_nt: TGTGCCAGCAGCTTAGCGGGACAGGAACCGAGGACTGAAGCTTTCTTT
cdr3_aa: CASSLAGQEPRTEAFF

clone_size: NA
d_call: NA
v_call: TRBV12-3/TRBV12-4
cdr3_length: 16
j_call: TRBJ1-5
cdr3_nt: TGTGCCAGCAGACTACCCCCCCGGGACGGGAATCAGCCCCAGCATTTT
cdr3_aa: CASRLPPRDGNQPQHF

clone_size: few
d_call: TRBD1
v_call: TRBV7-2
cdr3_length: 14
j_call: TRBJ1-2
cdr3_nt: TGTGCCAGCAGCTACAGGGGCTCGGCCGGGGGCTACACCTTC
cdr3_aa: CASSYRGSAGGYTF

clone_size: many
d_call: NA
v_call: TRBV5-4
cdr3_length: 14
j_call: TRBJ2-1
cdr3_nt: TGTGCCAGCAGCCTCTGGGGCCTAGCCGCTGAGCAGTTCTTC
cdr3_aa: CASSLWGLAAEQFF

clone_size: few
d_call: NA
v_call: TRBV24-1
cdr3_length: 12
j_call: TRBJ2-5
cdr3_nt: TGTGCCACCAGTGATTTTGGGGAGACCCAGTACTTC
cdr3_aa: CATSDFGETQYF

clone_size: NA
d_call: NA
v_call: TRBV2
cdr3_length: 14
j_call: TRBJ2-1
cdr3_nt: TGTGCCAGCAGTGAAAATCCACAATACAATGAGCAGTTCTTC
cdr3_aa: CASSENPQYNEQFF

clone_size: once
d_call: NA
v_call: TRBV9
cdr3_length: 16
j_call: TRBJ2-2
cdr3_nt: TGTGCCAGCAGCCCAGGGGGGGGAGGGGGCACCGGGGAGCTGTTTTTT
cdr3_aa: CASSPGGGGGTGELFF

clone_size: NA
d_call: NA
v_call: TRBV2
cdr3_length: 13
j_call: TRBJ2-7
cdr3_nt: TGTGCCAGCAGTGAGAGGCCAGTATACGAGCAGTACTTC
cdr3_aa: CASSERPVYEQYF

clone_size: NA
d_call: NA
v_call: TRBV12-3/TRBV12-4
cdr3_length: 15
j_call: TRBJ1-1
cdr3_nt: TGTGCCAGCAGTCCACCGACAGTAGCGGGTACTGAAGCTTTCTTT
cdr3_aa: CASSPPTVAGTEAFF

clone_size: NA
d_call: NA
v_call: TRBV11-1
cdr3_length: 13
j_call: TRBJ1-1
cdr3_nt: TGTGCCAGCAGGTCAGGGCAGAACACTGAAGCTTTCTTT
cdr3_aa: CASRSGQNTEAFF

clone_size: NA
d_call: NA
v_call: TRBV5-1
cdr3_length: 15
j_call: TRBJ2-6
cdr3_nt: TGCGCCAGCAGCGCAGGTTTCTCTGGGGCCAACGTCCTGACTTTC
cdr3_aa: CASSAGFSGANVLTF

clone_size: NA
d_call: NA
v_call: TRBV4-2
cdr3_length: 16
j_call: TRBJ1-2
cdr3_nt: TGTGCCAGCAGCTTTAAGGACGCTCGGGAGTACGGTGGCTACACCTTC
cdr3_aa: CASSFKDAREYGGYTF

clone_size: NA
d_call: NA
v_call: TRBV18
cdr3_length: 13
j_call: TRBJ2-1
cdr3_nt: TGTGCCAGCTCACCCTCTAGGGCAGATGAGCAGTTCTTC
cdr3_aa: CASSPSRADEQFF

clone_size: many
d_call: TRBD2
v_call: TRBV19
cdr3_length: 15
j_call: TRBJ2-5
cdr3_nt: TGTGCCAGTAGTCGCGGGACTAGCGGCGAAGAGACCCAGTACTTC
cdr3_aa: CASSRGTSGEETQYF

clone_size: few
d_call: NA
v_call: TRBV2
cdr3_length: 12
j_call: TRBJ2-5
cdr3_nt: TGTGCCAGCAGTGAAGAGGTGGAGACCCAGTACTTC
cdr3_aa: CASSEEVETQYF

clone_size: many
d_call: TRBD2
v_call: TRBV29-1
cdr3_length: 15
j_call: TRBJ2-1
cdr3_nt: TGCAGCGCAGGCCGCGGGACTAGCGGGAGCGGTGAGCAGTTCTTC
cdr3_aa: CSAGRGTSGSGEQFF

clone_size: NA
d_call: NA
v_call: TRBV19
cdr3_length: 16
j_call: TRBJ2-4
cdr3_nt: TGTGCCAGTAGTAGAGTCACTACTCTAGCCAAAAACATTCAGTACTTC
cdr3_aa: CASSRVTTLAKNIQYF

clone_size: few
d_call: NA
v_call: TRBV20-1
cdr3_length: 13
j_call: TRBJ2-1
cdr3_nt: TGCAGTGCTAGACGGGACACCTACAATGAGCAGTTCTTC
cdr3_aa: CSARRDTYNEQFF

clone_size: few
d_call: NA
v_call: TRBV6-6
cdr3_length: 13
j_call: TRBJ2-1
cdr3_nt: TGTGCCAGCAGTTACAGGCTAGGCAATGAGCAGTTCTTC
cdr3_aa: CASSYRLGNEQFF

clone_size: once
d_call: NA
v_call: TRBV19
cdr3_length: 15
j_call: TRBJ1-5
cdr3_nt: TGTGCCAGTAGCCCCCTGGGGGGGGTTGCTCAGCCCCAGCATTTT
cdr3_aa: CASSPLGGVAQPQHF